These 10 T cell receptor beta chains were sequenced from one sample in a study of radiotherapy plus CTLA-4 blockade in lung cancer. The table came from immunoSEQ multiplex PCR; TCRdb's copy has only in-frame clones and leaves some out. The table has tens of thousands of clones, about 80% seen once. The sequencing here drew on peripheral blood, taken from a patient treated with radiotherapy plus ipilimumab. The source is a human donor with non-small cell lung cancer that progressed on radiotherapy plus ipilimumab.

The chain carries TRBV6-6 and TRBJ1-6, with 8 bases identical to TRBD1. Germline CDR1 and CDR2: MNHNY and SVGAGI (reference sequence). This CDR3 has 15 amino acids. V trimming: 5 bases; J trimming: 7 bases; junction bases outside the gene matches: 7. The CDR3 region is CASSPHRDRNSPLHF. The CDR3 DNA sequence: TGTGCCAGCAGTCCACACCGGGACAGGAATTCACCCCTCCACTTT.

This clone has just one count. This chain uses TRBV7-2 with TRBJ2-1; 9 nucleotides agree with TRBD2. This CDR3 spans 15 amino acids. CDR1 and CDR2 from the germline V gene are SGHTA and FQGNSA. Unmatched junction bases numbered 6, after V lost 5 bases and J lost 4 bases. CDR3: CASSVSGGRYNEQFF. CDR3 sequence (DNA): TGTGCCAGCAGCGTTAGCGGGGGAAGGTACAATGAGCAGTTCTTC.

Details on this clone: The junction and the germline gene differ at one end; a read error may be behind it. This chain uses TRBV19 with TRBJ2-7; perhaps TRBD1 as D (7 bases). Per germline, CDR1 LNHDA and CDR2 SQIVND (reference sequence). The CDR3 extends over 15 amino acids. CDR3 protein: CASSLDAGGTYEQYF. CDR3 nucleotides: TGTGCCAGTAGTTTAGACGCAGGGGGGACCTACGAGCAGTACTTC. Filled out from reference TRBV19 and TRBJ2-7, the complete variable domain reads DGGITQSPKYLFRKEGQNVTLSCEQNLNHDAMYWYRQDPGQGLRLIYYSQIVNDFQKGDIAEGYSVSREKKESFPLTVTSAQKNPTAFYLCASSLDAGGTYEQYFGPGTRLTVT.

This chain uses TRBV9 with TRBJ2-3; 12 bases map to TRBD2. The germline CDR1 and CDR2 sequences are SGDLS and YYNGEE. The V segment lost 0 bases and the J segment 1 base; nucleotides outside the gene matches: 6. The CDR3 consists of 18 residues. The CDR3 loop is CASSVAGASGGGTDTQYF. CDR3 nucleotides: TGTGCCAGCAGCGTAGCTGGGGCTAGCGGGGGGGGCACAGATACGCAGTATTTT. Combining the CDR3 with reference TRBV9 and TRBJ2-3 gives the whole variable domain DSGVTQTPKHLITATGQRVTLRCSPRSGDLSVYWYQQSLDQGLQFLIQYYNGEERAKGNILERFSAQQFPDLHSELNLSSLELGDSALYFCASSVAGASGGGTDTQYFGPGTRLTVL.

V gene TRBV2 combines with J gene TRBJ2-1, with D possibly matching TRBD2 (5 bases). CDR1 is SNHLY, CDR2 FYNNEI, per germline. CDR3 length: 12 amino acids. With 5 bases removed from V and 10 bases from J, the gap between germline ends came to 12 bases. CDR3 region: CASSPLSGEQFF. For the CDR3, the DNA is TGTGCCAGCAGTCCCCTAAGCGGCGAGCAGTTCTTC. The full variable domain, its missing parts supplied by reference TRBV2 and TRBJ2-1, is EPEVTQTPSHQVTQMGQEVILRCVPISNHLYFYWYRQILGQKVEFLVSFYNNEISEKSEIFDDQFSVERPDGSNFTLKIRSTKLEDSAMYFCASSPLSGEQFFGPGTRLTVL.

The V gene is TRBV1, the J gene TRBJ2-7; the table's D gene call, TRBD1, was not cross checked with the DNA. TRBV1 is a pseudogene. The CDR3 is 15 residues long. The CDR3 reads CTSSQSGRGRYEQYF. The CDR3 coding sequence is TGCACCAGCAGCCAGTCGGGCAGGGGTAGGTACGAGCAGTACTTC.

The gene calls are TRBV11-2 and TRBJ1-2; 7 bases align to TRBD1. Trimming took 4 bases from V and 4 from J; bases not matched to a gene: 9. The CDR3 extends over 15 amino acids. In germline, CDR1 is SGHAT, CDR2 FQNNGV. The DNA for the CDR3 is TGTGCCAGCAGCTCTATGACAGGGTTCGTCTATGGCTACACCTTC. It is translated as CASSSMTGFVYGYTF.

V is TRBV7-8 and J is TRBJ2-2, with TRBD1 matching over 7 bases. Germline V gene sequence: CDR1 SGHVS, CDR2 FQNEAQ. The CDR3 runs 16 residues. V shed 5 bases, J shed 0 bases, and the junction held 6 bases outside the gene matches. The CDR3 DNA is TGTGCCAGCAGCCCCCGGACAGGAACGAACACCGGGGAGCTGTTTTTT. It codes for CASSPRTGTNTGELFF.

The chain combines TRBV19 with TRBJ1-1, with a tentative D call TRBD1 (6 bases). CDR1 and CDR2 (germline): LNHDA, SQIVND (reference sequence). Deletions cut 5 bases from V and 4 bases from J, with 11 bases between. The CDR3 covers 13 residues. The CDR3 DNA follows: TGTGCCAGTAGTCGAGACAGGCTCACTGAAGCTTTCTTT. Translation gives CASSRDRLTEAFF.

The V call is TRBV4-1, the J call TRBJ1-6; D possibly corresponds to TRBD1 (6 bases). V gave up 7 bases and J gave up 0 bases, with 19 bases separating them. This CDR3 region has 18 residues. Per the germline V gene, CDR1 is MGHRA and CDR2 is YSYEKL. This chain's CDR3 is CASTPEPGAASYNSPLHF. Here the CDR3 DNA reads TGCGCCAGCACACCCGAACCGGGGGCCGCCTCCTATAATTCACCCCTCCACTTT.